This T cell receptor (beta chain) comes out of a study of T cell repertoires in cytomegalovirus infection. As for the study in general: Indicated by public TCR beta signatures were CMV infection and matching HLA type.

Trimming stripped 3 bases from V and 9 bases from J, with 18 bases between. This CDR3 contains 14 residues. Germline V gives CDR1 DFQATT, CDR2 SNEGSKA (reference sequence). One entry per CDR3 protein, called by TCRdb with MiXCR from the reads. This table holds approximately 500,000 distinct CDR3 sequences, more than 25% found once. In regard to this clonotype: As yet, its antigen is unknown.

Findings and caveats of the study: CMV-specific TCR beta clonotypes restricted by HLA-C were the ones dominating the ex vivo response. Adding up the frequency of public TCR beta families identified people who carried CMV plus the relevant HLA.

The chain carries TRBV20-1 and TRBJ2-1; TRBD2 is a possible D gene (6 bases). The sample consisted of PBMCs. The sequence was collected from a human donor in good health (CMV status not recorded). Some clones in this sample may be carry-over from other donors' samples. The CDR3 DNA is TGCAGTGCTAGCGGGGACTCGATCCCAGGTGAGCAGTTCTTC. Encoded protein: CSASGDSIPGEQFF.